This TCR beta chain was sequenced in a study of blood T cell repertoires in COVID-19. Background on the study: Acute and convalescent COVID-19 specimens originated in the United States, Italy and Spain. PBMCs, B-cell-depleted T cells, or T cells provided the cDNA or gDNA that made up the material.

Authors' processing steps: Estimates of nucleated cell counts were drawn from the amplification of reference gene primers. The method was immunoSEQ multiplex PCR; TCRdb's version includes in-frame clones alone and lacks a portion of them. That table furnishes V, J and clone size, whereas the DNA furnished D and trimming. Among some 140,000 clones, over 75% were seen once, and the ten largest hold roughly 0.6%. Per the germline V gene, CDR1 is LNHDA and CDR2 is SQIVND (reference sequence). This CDR3 is 14 amino acids long. V dropped 7 bases and J dropped 0 bases, with 10 bases sitting between them. The chain employs TRBV19 and TRBJ1-3; D is undetermined. The material sequenced was peripheral blood. The receptor's source is a man in his 60s with COVID-19, enrolled during active disease. This chain's CDR3 is CASTPMSSGNTIYF. For the CDR3, the DNA is TGTGCCAGTACCCCAATGTCCTCTGGAAACACCATATATTTT.